The entry below describes one T cell receptor (beta chain). Sequencing was performed with immunoSEQ multiplex PCR; in TCRdb, only in-frame clones are kept and a portion is missing. The table has roughly 260,000 clones, roughly 82% seen once. The data are from a study of blood T cell repertoires in COVID-19. V was pared by 2 bases and J by 0 bases, with 5 bases between. This CDR3 is 15 amino acids long. Germline CDR1 reads MNHEY; CDR2 reads SMNVEV (reference sequence). This sequence was found in an elderly woman with active or convalescent COVID-19. The specimen was peripheral blood. The chain has TRBV27 and TRBJ1-6, with unresolved D. The CDR3 nucleotides read TGTGCCAGCAGTTTAACCTACTCCTATAATTCACCCCTCCACTTT. Translating gives CASSLTYSYNSPLHF.